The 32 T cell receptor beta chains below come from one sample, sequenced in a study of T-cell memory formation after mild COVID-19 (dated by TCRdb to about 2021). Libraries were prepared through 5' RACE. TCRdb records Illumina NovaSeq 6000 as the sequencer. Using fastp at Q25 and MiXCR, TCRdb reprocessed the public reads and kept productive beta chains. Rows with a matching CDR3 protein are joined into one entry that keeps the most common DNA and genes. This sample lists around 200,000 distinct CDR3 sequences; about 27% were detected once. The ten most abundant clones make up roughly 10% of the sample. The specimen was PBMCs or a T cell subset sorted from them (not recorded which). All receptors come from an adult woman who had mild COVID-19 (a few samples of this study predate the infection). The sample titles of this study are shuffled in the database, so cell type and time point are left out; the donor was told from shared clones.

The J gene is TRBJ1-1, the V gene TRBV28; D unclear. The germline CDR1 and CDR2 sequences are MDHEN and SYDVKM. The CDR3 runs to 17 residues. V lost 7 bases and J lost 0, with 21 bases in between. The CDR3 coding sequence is TGTGCCAGCACCCCCCCCCCGTGGGCAGCAATGAACACTGAAGCTTTCTTT. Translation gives CASTPPPWAAMNTEAFF. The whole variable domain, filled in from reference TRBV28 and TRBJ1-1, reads DVKVTQSSRYLVKRTGEKVFLECVQDMDHENMFWYRQDPGLGLRLIYFSYDVKMKEKGDIPEGYSVSREKKERFSLILESASTNQTSMYLCASTPPPWAAMNTEAFFGQGTRLTVV.

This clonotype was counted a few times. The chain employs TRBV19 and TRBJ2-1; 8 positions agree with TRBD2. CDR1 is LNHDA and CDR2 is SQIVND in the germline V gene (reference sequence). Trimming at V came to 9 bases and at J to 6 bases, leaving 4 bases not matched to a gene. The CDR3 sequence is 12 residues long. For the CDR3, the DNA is TGTGCCAGCACGAGCGGGAGCAATGAGCAGTTCTTC. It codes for CASTSGSNEQFF.

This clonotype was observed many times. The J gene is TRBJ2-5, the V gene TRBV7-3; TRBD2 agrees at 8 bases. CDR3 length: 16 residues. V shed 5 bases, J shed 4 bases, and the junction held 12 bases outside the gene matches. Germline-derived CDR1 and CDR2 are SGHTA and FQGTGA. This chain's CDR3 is CASSLPGSTSAETQYF. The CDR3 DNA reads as TGTGCCAGCAGCCTCCCCGGATCGACTAGCGCAGAGACCCAGTACTTC.

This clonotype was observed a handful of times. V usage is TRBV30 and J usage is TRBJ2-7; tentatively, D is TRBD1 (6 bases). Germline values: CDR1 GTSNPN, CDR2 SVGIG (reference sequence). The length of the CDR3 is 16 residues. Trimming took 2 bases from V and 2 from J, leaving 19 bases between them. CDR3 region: CAWSPQTGYSTYEQYF. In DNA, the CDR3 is TGTGCCTGGAGTCCTCAGACAGGTTATTCCACCTACGAGCAGTACTTC.

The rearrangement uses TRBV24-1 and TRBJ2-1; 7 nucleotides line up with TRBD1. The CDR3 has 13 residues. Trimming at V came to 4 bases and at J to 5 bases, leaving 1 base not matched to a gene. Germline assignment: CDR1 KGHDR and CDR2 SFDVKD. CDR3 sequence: CATSETGNNEQFF. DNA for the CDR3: TGTGCCACCAGTGAGACAGGGAACAATGAGCAGTTCTTC.

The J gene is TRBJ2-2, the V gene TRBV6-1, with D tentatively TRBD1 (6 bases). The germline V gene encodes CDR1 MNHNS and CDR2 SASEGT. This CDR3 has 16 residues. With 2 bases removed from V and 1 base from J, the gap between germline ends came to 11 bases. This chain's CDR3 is CASSEIGGLNTGELFF. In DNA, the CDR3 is TGTGCCAGCAGTGAAATAGGGGGTTTGAACACCGGGGAGCTGTTTTTT.

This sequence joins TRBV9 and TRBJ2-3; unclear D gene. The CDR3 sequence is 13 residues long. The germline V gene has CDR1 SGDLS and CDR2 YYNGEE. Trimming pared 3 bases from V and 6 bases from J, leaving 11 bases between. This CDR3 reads CASSGFLGDTQYF. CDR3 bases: TGTGCCAGCAGCGGGTTCCTGGGCGATACGCAGTATTTT. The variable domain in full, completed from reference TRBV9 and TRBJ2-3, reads DSGVTQTPKHLITATGQRVTLRCSPRSGDLSVYWYQQSLDQGLQFLIQYYNGEERAKGNILERFSAQQFPDLHSELNLSSLELGDSALYFCASSGFLGDTQYFGPGTRLTVL.

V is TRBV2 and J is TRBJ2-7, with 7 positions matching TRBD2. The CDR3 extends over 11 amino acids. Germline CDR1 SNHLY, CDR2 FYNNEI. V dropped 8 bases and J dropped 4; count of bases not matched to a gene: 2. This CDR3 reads CASGRGYEQYF. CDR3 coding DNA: TGTGCCAGCGGGCGGGGGTACGAGCAGTACTTC.

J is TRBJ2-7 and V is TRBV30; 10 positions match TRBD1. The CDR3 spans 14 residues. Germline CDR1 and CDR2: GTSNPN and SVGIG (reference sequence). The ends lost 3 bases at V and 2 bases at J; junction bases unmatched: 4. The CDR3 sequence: CAWSLGTGAYEQYF. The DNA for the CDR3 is TGTGCCTGGAGCCTCGGGACAGGGGCCTACGAGCAGTACTTC.

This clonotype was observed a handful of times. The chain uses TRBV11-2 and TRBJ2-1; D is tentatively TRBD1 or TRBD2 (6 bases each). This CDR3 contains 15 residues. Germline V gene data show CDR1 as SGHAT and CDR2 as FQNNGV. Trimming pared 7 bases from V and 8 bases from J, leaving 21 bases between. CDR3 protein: CASKPLRGLRYEQFF. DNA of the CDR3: TGTGCCAGCAAGCCACTCCGGGGGCTTAGGTATGAGCAGTTCTTC.

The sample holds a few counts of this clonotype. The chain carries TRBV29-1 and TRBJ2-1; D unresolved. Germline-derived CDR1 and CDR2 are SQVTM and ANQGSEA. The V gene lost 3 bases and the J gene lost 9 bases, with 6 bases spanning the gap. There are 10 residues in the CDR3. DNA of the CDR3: TGCAGCGTTGAGGTCCTTGAGCAGTTCTTC. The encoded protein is CSVEVLEQFF.

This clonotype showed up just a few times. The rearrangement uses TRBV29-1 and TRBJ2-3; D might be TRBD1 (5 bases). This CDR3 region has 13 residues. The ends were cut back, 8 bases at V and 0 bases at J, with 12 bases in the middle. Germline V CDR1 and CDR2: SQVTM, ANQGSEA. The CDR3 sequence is CSFRTPSTDTQYF. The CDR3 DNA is TGCAGCTTCAGGACACCTAGCACAGATACGCAGTATTTT.

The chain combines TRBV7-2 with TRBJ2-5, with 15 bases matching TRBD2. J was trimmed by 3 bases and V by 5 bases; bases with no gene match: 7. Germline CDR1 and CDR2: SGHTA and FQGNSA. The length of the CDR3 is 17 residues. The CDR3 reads CASSPPGLAGGKETQYF. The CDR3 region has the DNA TGTGCCAGCAGCCCTCCGGGACTAGCGGGAGGTAAAGAGACCCAGTACTTC. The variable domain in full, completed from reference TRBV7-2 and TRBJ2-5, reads GAGVSQSPSNKVTEKGKDVELRCDPISGHTALYWYRQSLGQGLEFLIYFQGNSAPDKSGLPSDRFSAERTGGSVSTLTIQRTQQEDSAVYLCASSPPGLAGGKETQYFGPGTRLLVL.

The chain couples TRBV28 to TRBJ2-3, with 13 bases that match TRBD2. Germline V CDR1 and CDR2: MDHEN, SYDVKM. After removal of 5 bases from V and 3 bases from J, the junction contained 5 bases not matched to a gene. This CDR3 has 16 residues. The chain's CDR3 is CASSPATSGRTDTQYF. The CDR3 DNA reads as TGTGCCAGCAGTCCCGCGACTAGCGGGAGGACAGATACGCAGTATTTT.

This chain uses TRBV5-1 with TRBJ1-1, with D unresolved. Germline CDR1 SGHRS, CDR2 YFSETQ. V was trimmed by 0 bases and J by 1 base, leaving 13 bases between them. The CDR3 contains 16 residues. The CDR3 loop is CASSLEVGVGNTEAFF. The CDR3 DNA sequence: TGCGCCAGCAGCTTGGAAGTCGGGGTGGGGAACACTGAAGCTTTCTTT.

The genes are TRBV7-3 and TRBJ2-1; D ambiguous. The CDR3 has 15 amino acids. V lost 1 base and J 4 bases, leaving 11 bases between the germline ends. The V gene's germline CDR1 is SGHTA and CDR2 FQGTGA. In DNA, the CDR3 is TGTGCCAGCAGCTTAAACCCCGTGAAGTACAATGAGCAGTTCTTC. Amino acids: CASSLNPVKYNEQFF. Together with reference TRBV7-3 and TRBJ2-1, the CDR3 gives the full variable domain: GAGVSQTPSNKVTEKGKYVELRCDPISGHTALYWYRQSLGQGPEFLIYFQGTGAADDSGLPNDRFFAVRPEGSVSTLKIQRTERGDSAVYLCASSLNPVKYNEQFFGPGTRLTVL.

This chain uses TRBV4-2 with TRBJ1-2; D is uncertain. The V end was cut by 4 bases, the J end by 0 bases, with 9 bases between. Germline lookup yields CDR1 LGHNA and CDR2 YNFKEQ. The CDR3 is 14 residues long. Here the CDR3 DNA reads TGTGCCAGCAGCCCGCGGATAGCTAACTATGGCTACACCTTC. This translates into CASSPRIANYGYTF.

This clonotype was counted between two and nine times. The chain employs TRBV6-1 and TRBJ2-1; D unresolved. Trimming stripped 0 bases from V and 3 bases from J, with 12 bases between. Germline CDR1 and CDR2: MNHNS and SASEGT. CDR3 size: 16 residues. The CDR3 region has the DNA TGTGCCAGCAGTGAAGCGGTAGGCTTTTTCTACAATGAGCAGTTCTTC. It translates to CASSEAVGFFYNEQFF.

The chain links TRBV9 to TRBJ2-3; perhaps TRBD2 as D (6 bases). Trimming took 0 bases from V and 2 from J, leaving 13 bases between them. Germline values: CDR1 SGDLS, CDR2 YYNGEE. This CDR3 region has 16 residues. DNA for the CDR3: TGTGCCAGCAGCGTAGGGGTCGGCGGGAACACAGATACGCAGTATTTT. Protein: CASSVGVGGNTDTQYF.

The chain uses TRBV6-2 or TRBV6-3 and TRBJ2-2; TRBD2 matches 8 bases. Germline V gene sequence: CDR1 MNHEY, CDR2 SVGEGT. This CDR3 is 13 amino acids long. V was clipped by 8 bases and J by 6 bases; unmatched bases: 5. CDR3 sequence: CASGTSLPGELFF. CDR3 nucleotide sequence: TGTGCCAGCGGGACTAGTCTTCCCGGGGAGCTGTTTTTT.

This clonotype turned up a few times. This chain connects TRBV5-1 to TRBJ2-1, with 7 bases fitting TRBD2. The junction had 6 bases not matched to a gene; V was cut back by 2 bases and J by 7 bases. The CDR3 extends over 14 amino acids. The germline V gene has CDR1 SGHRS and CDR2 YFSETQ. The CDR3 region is CASSLILRGNEQFF. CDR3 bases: TGCGCCAGCAGCTTAATTCTGCGGGGGAATGAGCAGTTCTTC.

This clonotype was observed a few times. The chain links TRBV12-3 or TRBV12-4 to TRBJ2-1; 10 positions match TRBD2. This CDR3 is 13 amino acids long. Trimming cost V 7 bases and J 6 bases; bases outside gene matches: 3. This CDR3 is CASNIAGGNEQFF. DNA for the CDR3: TGTGCCAGCAATATAGCGGGAGGCAATGAGCAGTTCTTC.

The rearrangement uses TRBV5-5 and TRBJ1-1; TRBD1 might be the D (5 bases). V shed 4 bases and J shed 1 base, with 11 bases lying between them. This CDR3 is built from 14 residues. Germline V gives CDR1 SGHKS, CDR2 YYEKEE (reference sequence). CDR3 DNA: TGTGCCAGCAGCGCCTCAACAGGGAACACTGAAGCTTTCTTT. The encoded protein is CASSASTGNTEAFF.

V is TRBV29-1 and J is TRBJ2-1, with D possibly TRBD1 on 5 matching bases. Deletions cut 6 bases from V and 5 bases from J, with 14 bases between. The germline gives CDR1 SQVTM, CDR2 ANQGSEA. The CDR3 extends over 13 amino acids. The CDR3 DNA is TGCAGCGTCACGCAGGGTTCCCACAATGAGCAGTTCTTC. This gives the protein CSVTQGSHNEQFF.

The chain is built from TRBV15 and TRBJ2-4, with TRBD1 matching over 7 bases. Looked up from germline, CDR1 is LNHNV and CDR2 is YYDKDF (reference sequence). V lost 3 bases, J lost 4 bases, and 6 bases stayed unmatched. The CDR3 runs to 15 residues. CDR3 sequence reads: CATSSHRDSKNIQYF. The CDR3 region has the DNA TGTGCCACCAGCAGCCACCGGGACAGTAAAAACATTCAGTACTTC.

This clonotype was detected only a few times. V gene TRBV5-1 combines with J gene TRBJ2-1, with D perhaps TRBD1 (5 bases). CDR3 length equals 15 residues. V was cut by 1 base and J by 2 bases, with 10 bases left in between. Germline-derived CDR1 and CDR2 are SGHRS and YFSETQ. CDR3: CASSLRTRTYNEQFF. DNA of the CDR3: TGCGCCAGCAGCTTGCGGACACGGACCTACAATGAGCAGTTCTTC.

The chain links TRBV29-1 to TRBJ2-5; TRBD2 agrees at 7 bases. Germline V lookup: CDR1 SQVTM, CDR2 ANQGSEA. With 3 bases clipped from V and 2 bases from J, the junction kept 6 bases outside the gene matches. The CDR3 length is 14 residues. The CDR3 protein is CSVDKISGQETQYF. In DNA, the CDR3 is TGCAGCGTTGACAAGATTAGCGGGCAAGAGACCCAGTACTTC.

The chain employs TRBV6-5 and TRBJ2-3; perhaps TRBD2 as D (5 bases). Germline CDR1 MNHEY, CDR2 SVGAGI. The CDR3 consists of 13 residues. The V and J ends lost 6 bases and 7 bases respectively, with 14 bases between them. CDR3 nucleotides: TGTGCCAGCAGCCGGAATACGGGAAATACGCAGTATTTT. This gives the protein CASSRNTGNTQYF.

The CDR3 nucleotides read TGTGCCAGCAGTTCTACCGGGACGGTCGGATTGGAGCAGTTCTTC. This encodes CASSSTGTVGLEQFF. V is TRBV9 and J is TRBJ2-1; D might be TRBD1 or TRBD2, each matching 5 bases. CDR3 length: 15 amino acids. Trimming shortened V by 5 bases and J by 10 bases, and 22 bases separated the two germline ends. Germline V gene sequence: CDR1 SGDLS, CDR2 YYNGEE. The entire variable domain, with the rest obtained from reference TRBV9 and TRBJ2-1, is as follows: DSGVTQTPKHLITATGQRVTLRCSPRSGDLSVYWYQQSLDQGLQFLIQYYNGEERAKGNILERFSAQQFPDLHSELNLSSLELGDSALYFCASSSTGTVGLEQFFGPGTRLTVL.

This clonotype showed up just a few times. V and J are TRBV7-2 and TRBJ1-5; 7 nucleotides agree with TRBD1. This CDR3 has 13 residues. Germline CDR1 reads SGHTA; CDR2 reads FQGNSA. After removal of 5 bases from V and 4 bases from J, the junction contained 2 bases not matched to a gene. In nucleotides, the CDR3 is TGTGCCAGCAGCGAACAGGGGAATCAGCCCCAGCATTTT. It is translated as CASSEQGNQPQHF.

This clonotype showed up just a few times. The CDR3 loop is CASSYSDSSYEQYF. CDR3 DNA sequence: TGTGCCAGCAGTTACTCGGACTCATCCTACGAGCAGTACTTC. The chain combines TRBV6-6 with TRBJ2-7, with a weak D call TRBD2 (5 bases). The length of the CDR3 is 14 residues. The V and J ends lost 0 bases and 1 base respectively, with 7 bases between them. CDR1 MNHNY and CDR2 SVGAGI come from the germline V gene (reference sequence).

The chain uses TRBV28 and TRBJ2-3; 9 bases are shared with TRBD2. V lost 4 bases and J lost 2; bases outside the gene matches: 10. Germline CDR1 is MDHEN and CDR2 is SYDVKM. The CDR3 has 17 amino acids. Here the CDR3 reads CASSSRTSATPTDTQYF. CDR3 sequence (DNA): TGTGCCAGCAGTTCCCGGACTAGCGCGACACCCACAGATACGCAGTATTTT.